Shown below are 28 T cell receptor beta chains from a single sample sequenced in a study of radiotherapy plus CTLA-4 blockade in lung cancer. Method: immunoSEQ multiplex PCR; TCRdb's copy keeps in-frame clones and lacks some. The sample has approximately 57,000 clones, around 80% seen once. Sequenced here: peripheral blood, sampled from a patient treated with radiotherapy plus ipilimumab. The receptors here all came from a human donor with non-small cell lung cancer whose response to radiotherapy plus ipilimumab could not be evaluated.

This chain joins TRBV27 and TRBJ2-3, with 10 nucleotides matching TRBD2. This CDR3 comprises 20 residues. The V segment lost 5 bases and the J segment 0 bases; nucleotides outside the gene matches: 17. Germline loops: CDR1 MNHEY, CDR2 SMNVEV (reference sequence). The CDR3 protein is CASSPYALAGERLSTDTQYF. As DNA, the CDR3 is TGTGCCAGCAGTCCCTACGCGCTAGCGGGGGAGCGACTCAGCACAGATACGCAGTATTTT.

This clone came up once. V gene TRBV18 combines with J gene TRBJ1-5, with 8 nucleotides matching TRBD1. The CDR3 runs 15 residues. V trimming: 3 bases; J trimming: 2 bases; junction bases outside the gene matches: 3. CDR1 and CDR2 (germline): KGHSH, LQKENI. The CDR3 loop is CASSPQDRGNQPQHF. In nucleotides, the CDR3 is TGTGCCAGCTCACCTCAGGACAGGGGCAATCAGCCCCAGCATTTT.

V is TRBV18 and J is TRBJ2-3; 9 nucleotides align to TRBD2. The CDR3 has 15 amino acids. V was pared by 0 bases and J by 6 bases, with 4 bases of the junction left unmatched. Germline CDR1 reads KGHSH; CDR2 reads LQKENI. This chain's CDR3 is CASSPPSGGGDTQYF. The CDR3 DNA is TGTGCCAGCTCACCACCTAGCGGGGGAGGGGATACGCAGTATTTT.

V and J are TRBV7-8 and TRBJ1-1; no reliable D call. The CDR3 length is 13 residues. V was pared by 3 bases and J by 1 base, with 6 bases between. Germline CDR1 SGHVS, CDR2 FQNEAQ. CDR3 region: CASSFQENTEAFF. CDR3 coding DNA: TGTGCCAGCAGCTTCCAGGAGAACACTGAAGCTTTCTTT.

The rearrangement joins TRBV2 to TRBJ1-4, with 7 bases lining up with TRBD1. The germline gives CDR1 SNHLY, CDR2 FYNNEI. Trimming removed 4 bases from V and 3 bases from J; junction bases left unmatched: 11. The CDR3 totals 17 residues. In nucleotides, the CDR3 is TGTGCCAGCAGTGTACGGGCAGGGGGGCGATCTAATGAAAAACTGTTTTTT. It specifies CASSVRAGGRSNEKLFF.

This chain connects TRBV29-1 to TRBJ1-2; 7 nucleotides align to TRBD1. V shed 6 bases and J 5 bases; nucleotides not matched to a gene: 6. CDR3 length: 12 residues. Germline assignment: CDR1 SQVTM and CDR2 ANQGSEA. CDR3 nucleotide sequence: TGCAGCGTCGTGACAGGGTTTTATGGCTACACCTTC. Translated: CSVVTGFYGYTF.

The chain joins TRBV21-1 to TRBJ2-7; TRBD2, the table's D call, lacks a check against the DNA. TRBV21-1 is a recognized pseudogene. The CDR3 runs to 24 residues. CDR3 sequence: CASSTITVRDRKGLAGGPRSEQYF. In DNA, the CDR3 is TGTGCCAGCAGCACGATTACTGTACGGGACAGAAAGGGACTAGCGGGAGGACCCAGGTCCGAGCAGTACTTC.

This rearrangement joins TRBV6-1 to TRBJ2-7; tentatively, D is TRBD2 (5 bases). V was cut by 7 bases and J by 6 bases, with 16 bases left in between. Germline CDR1 and CDR2: MNHNS and SASEGT. This CDR3 has 13 residues. The DNA of the CDR3 is TGTGCCAGCAACGAAGGAGGCAGGCTCGAGCAGTACTTC. This sequence encodes CASNEGGRLEQYF.

CDR3 residues: CASSLYATGGAGEKLFF. CDR3 DNA: TGTGCCAGCAGCTTATACGCCACGGGGGGCGCCGGTGAAAAACTGTTTTTT. V usage is TRBV7-8 and J usage is TRBJ1-4, with D perhaps matching TRBD1 (6 bases). Germline values: CDR1 SGHVS, CDR2 FQNEAQ. V was pared by 2 bases and J by 7 bases, with 20 bases between. The CDR3 loop spans 17 amino acids.

The chain combines TRBV6-6 with TRBJ1-6; possibly TRBD1 for D (6 bases). V dropped 0 bases and J dropped 10 bases, with 16 bases sitting between them. CDR1 and CDR2 (germline): MNHNY, SVGAGI (reference sequence). The CDR3 runs to 16 residues. This chain's CDR3 is CASSYSKRGAGSPLHF. The CDR3 DNA reads TGTGCCAGCAGTTACTCAAAGCGGGGGGCAGGATCACCCCTCCACTTT.

The rearrangement uses TRBV28 and TRBJ2-4, with TRBD2 matching 16 bases. J was trimmed by 1 base and V by 10 bases; bases with no gene match: 16. The CDR3 extends over 20 amino acids. The germline V gene encodes CDR1 MDHEN and CDR2 SYDVKM. This CDR3 reads CATQGLRGLAGGPAKNIQYF. The CDR3 region has the DNA TGTGCCACCCAGGGGTTAAGGGGACTAGCGGGAGGGCCGGCCAAAAACATTCAGTACTTC.

CDR3 amino acids: CASSLGWGEADTQYF. CDR3 sequence (DNA): TGCGCCAGCAGCTTGGGATGGGGGGAGGCAGATACGCAGTATTTT. The J gene is TRBJ2-3, the V gene TRBV5-1; weak D call: TRBD2 (6 bases). V gave up 0 bases and J gave up 4 bases, with 12 bases separating them. In germline, CDR1 is SGHRS, CDR2 YFSETQ. CDR3 length equals 15 residues.

V gene TRBV19 combines with J gene TRBJ2-7, with 9 nucleotides matching TRBD2. Per germline, CDR1 LNHDA and CDR2 SQIVND (reference sequence). The CDR3 extends over 14 amino acids. The trim removed 7 bases at V and 0 bases at J, leaving 4 bases unmatched. For the CDR3, the DNA is TGTGCCAGTAAGGCTAGCGGGGACTCCTACGAGCAGTACTTC. This encodes CASKASGDSYEQYF.

The V and J genes are TRBV7-8 and TRBJ1-5, with 8 bases aligning to TRBD1. The CDR3 covers 16 residues. V trimming: 2 bases; J trimming: 6 bases; junction bases outside the gene matches: 9. Germline lookup yields CDR1 SGHVS and CDR2 FQNEAQ. CDR3 amino acids: CASSLYGQGESQPQHF. CDR3 nucleotides: TGTGCCAGCAGCTTATACGGACAGGGCGAGAGTCAGCCCCAGCATTTT.

The chain recombines TRBV7-8 with TRBJ1-1, with TRBD1 as a possible D gene (5 bases). V dropped 6 bases and J dropped 1 base, with 15 bases sitting between them. The CDR3 extends over 15 amino acids. Germline CDR1 and CDR2: SGHVS and FQNEAQ. Written as DNA, the CDR3 is TGTGCCAGCAGAGATGCGGGGGGTGGGAACACTGAAGCTTTCTTT. Its protein is CASRDAGGGNTEAFF.

The chain has TRBV30 and TRBJ2-5, with 14 bases that match TRBD2. The end of the DNA fits TRBJ2-7 better, so the J call may be wrong. CDR1 is GTSNPN, CDR2 SVGIG, per germline (reference sequence). CDR3 length: 15 amino acids. This CDR3 reads CAWSHGLAGGGEQYF. CDR3 DNA: TGTGCCTGGAGCCACGGACTAGCGGGAGGTGGCGAGCAGTACTTC.

This clone was recorded only once. The V gene is TRBV5-5, the J gene TRBJ2-5; 8 positions agree with TRBD2. From germline, CDR1 is SGHKS and CDR2 YYEKEE (reference sequence). V was clipped by 1 base and J by 2 bases; unmatched bases: 4. The CDR3 has 15 residues. The CDR3 nucleotides are TGTGCCAGCAGCTTGCGGGAGGGACTACAAGAGACCCAGTACTTC. It specifies CASSLREGLQETQYF.

This clone was found a few times. This chain uses TRBV30 with TRBJ2-1; 7 bases fit TRBD1. The trim removed 2 bases at V and 6 bases at J, leaving 4 bases unmatched. From germline, CDR1 is GTSNPN and CDR2 SVGIG (reference sequence). This CDR3 is built from 13 residues. The CDR3 here is CAWSQGQSNEQFF. Here the CDR3 DNA reads TGTGCCTGGAGTCAGGGACAGAGCAATGAGCAGTTCTTC.

In DNA form, the CDR3 reads TGTGCCAGCAGCTTAGCGGCAGGGTCGAGGAAAAGCACAGATACGCAGTATTTT. This translates into CASSLAAGSRKSTDTQYF. This rearrangement joins TRBV7-9 to TRBJ2-3, with TRBD1 as a possible D gene (5 bases). Trimming left V 0 bases short and J 0 bases short, with 16 bases between. The CDR3 extends over 18 amino acids. Germline CDR1 SEHNR, CDR2 FQNEAQ (reference sequence).

The V call is TRBV7-9, the J call TRBJ1-2; 11 bases agree with TRBD1. The V and J ends lost 5 bases and 1 base, in that order; junction bases with no gene match: 6. The CDR3 contains 16 residues. Germline-derived CDR1 and CDR2 are SEHNR and FQNEAQ (reference sequence). CDR3 sequence: CASSERTGGVNYGYTF. The CDR3 nucleotides read TGTGCCAGCAGCGAACGGACAGGGGGCGTTAACTATGGCTACACCTTC. Supplemented by reference TRBV7-9 and TRBJ1-2, the full variable domain reads DTGVSQNPRHKITKRGQNVTFRCDPISEHNRLYWYRQTLGQGPEFLTYFQNEAQLEKSRLLSDRFSAERPKGSFSTLEIQRTEQGDSAMYLCASSERTGGVNYGYTFGSGTRLTVV.

The rearrangement uses TRBV7-6 and TRBJ2-7; TRBD2 matches 11 bases. The junction had 8 bases not matched to a gene; V was cut back by 0 bases and J by 4 bases. CDR1 is SGHVS and CDR2 is FNYEAQ in the germline V gene. This CDR3 region has 17 residues. The CDR3 is CASSLASGGAGAYEQYF. The CDR3 coding sequence is TGTGCCAGCAGCTTAGCTAGCGGGGGGGCCGGTGCTTACGAGCAGTACTTC.

This clone was counted a few times. The rearrangement uses TRBV13 and TRBJ1-6; weak D call: TRBD1 (6 bases). Germline CDR1 and CDR2: PRHDT and FYEKMQ (reference sequence). The CDR3 contains 17 residues. V was clipped by 2 bases and J by 5 bases, with 16 bases between them. The DNA of the CDR3 is TGTGCCAGCAGCTTACAAAGAGTAACAGGGCATAATTCACCCCTCCACTTT. Protein: CASSLQRVTGHNSPLHF.

CDR3 DNA: TGTGCCAGCAGCGTTGAGTATGGCTACACCTTC. It is translated as CASSVEYGYTF. The rearrangement uses TRBV6-6 and TRBJ1-2; the D is unclear. CDR1 and CDR2 from the germline V gene are MNHNY and SVGAGI (reference sequence). The CDR3 has 11 amino acids. The V and J ends lost 6 bases and 5 bases respectively, with 7 bases between them.

CDR3: CASDRGGGPYEQYF. For the CDR3, the DNA is TGTGCTAGTGACAGAGGGGGGGGTCCCTACGAGCAGTACTTC. This chain joins TRBV12-5 and TRBJ2-7; tentative D call: TRBD2 (7 bases). This CDR3 spans 14 amino acids. Germline values: CDR1 LGHNT, CDR2 FRNRAP. Trimming left V 7 bases short and J 2 bases short, with 15 bases between.

This chain links TRBV5-5 with TRBJ2-1; the match to TRBD2 covers 11 bases. From germline, CDR1 is SGHKS and CDR2 YYEKEE (reference sequence). The ends lost 4 bases at V and 8 bases at J; junction bases unmatched: 8. The CDR3 runs 15 residues. The CDR3 spells CASSPRLAGSDEQFF. The CDR3 nucleotides read TGTGCCAGCAGCCCCCGACTAGCGGGATCAGATGAGCAGTTCTTC.

The rearrangement links TRBV23-1 to TRBJ1-1; TRBD1 matches 7 bases. TRBV23-1 is known as an ORF, though its function is uncertain. CDR3 size: 15 residues. Losses at the gene ends were 2 bases for V and 4 bases for J; bases not matched to a gene: 7. CDR3 nucleotides: TGCGCCAGCAGTCAAACCCAGGGGGTGAGCACTGAAGCTTTCTTT. Its protein product is CASSQTQGVSTEAFF.

This clone was detected a few times. This chain links TRBV5-6 with TRBJ2-7; 7 bases are a match to TRBD1. Germline V gene sequence: CDR1 SGHDT, CDR2 YYEEEE. V gave up 4 bases and J gave up 3 bases; unmatched junction bases: 7. The CDR3 extends over 14 amino acids. The CDR3 DNA reads TGTGCCAGCAGCCTCGGGACAGCCCACTACGAGCAGTACTTC. Encoded protein: CASSLGTAHYEQYF.

The chain links TRBV19 to TRBJ2-7; 13 bases match TRBD2. Germline-derived CDR1 and CDR2 are LNHDA and SQIVND (reference sequence). This CDR3 region has 15 residues. J lost 7 bases, V lost 5 bases, and 8 bases had no gene match. The CDR3 sequence is CASSLGLAGENEQYF. DNA of the CDR3: TGTGCCAGTAGTCTTGGACTAGCGGGGGAGAATGAGCAGTACTTC.